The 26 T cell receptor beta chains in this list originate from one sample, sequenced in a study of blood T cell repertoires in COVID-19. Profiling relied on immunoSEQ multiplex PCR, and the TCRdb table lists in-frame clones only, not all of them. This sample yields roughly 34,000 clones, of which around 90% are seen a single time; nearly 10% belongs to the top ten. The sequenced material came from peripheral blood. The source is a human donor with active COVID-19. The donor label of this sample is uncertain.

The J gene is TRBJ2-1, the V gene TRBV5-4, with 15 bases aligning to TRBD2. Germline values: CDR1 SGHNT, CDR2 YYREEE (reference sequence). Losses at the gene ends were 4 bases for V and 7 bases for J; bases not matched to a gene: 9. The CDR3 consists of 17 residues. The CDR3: CASSRGLAGGSSNEQFF. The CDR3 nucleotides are TGTGCCAGCAGCCGGGGACTAGCGGGAGGCTCGTCTAATGAGCAGTTCTTC.

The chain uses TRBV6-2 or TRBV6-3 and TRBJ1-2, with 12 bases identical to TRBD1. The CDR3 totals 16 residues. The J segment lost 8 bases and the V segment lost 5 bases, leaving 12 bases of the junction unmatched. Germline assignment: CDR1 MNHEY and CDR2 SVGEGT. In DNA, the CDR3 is TGTGCCAGCAGTGCTTTTCCGGGACAGGGGGCGAAGGGCTACACCTTC. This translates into CASSAFPGQGAKGYTF.

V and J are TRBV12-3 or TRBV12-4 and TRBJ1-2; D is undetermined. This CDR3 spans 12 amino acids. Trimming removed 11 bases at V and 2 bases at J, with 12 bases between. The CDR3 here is CASQFGNYGYTF. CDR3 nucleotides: TGTGCCTCCCAATTCGGGAACTATGGCTACACCTTC.

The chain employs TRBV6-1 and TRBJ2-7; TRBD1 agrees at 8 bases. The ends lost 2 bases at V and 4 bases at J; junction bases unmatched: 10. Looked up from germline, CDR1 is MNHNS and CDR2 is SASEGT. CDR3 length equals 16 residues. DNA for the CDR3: TGTGCCAGCAGTGAAACCGGACAGGGTTTTTGGTACGAGCAGTACTTC. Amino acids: CASSETGQGFWYEQYF.

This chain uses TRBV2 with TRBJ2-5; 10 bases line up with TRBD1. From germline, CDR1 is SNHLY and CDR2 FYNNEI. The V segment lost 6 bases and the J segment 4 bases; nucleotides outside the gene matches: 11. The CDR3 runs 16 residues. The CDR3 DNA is TGTGCCAGCAGATTAGGGACAGGGGTTGTTTCAGAGACCCAGTACTTC. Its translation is CASRLGTGVVSETQYF.

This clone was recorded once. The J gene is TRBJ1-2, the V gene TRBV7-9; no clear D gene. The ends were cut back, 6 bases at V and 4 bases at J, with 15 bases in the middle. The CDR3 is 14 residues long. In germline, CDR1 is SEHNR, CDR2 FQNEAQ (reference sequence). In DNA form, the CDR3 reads TGTGCCAGCAGACAGCAAATAAATCCCTATGGCTACACCTTC. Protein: CASRQQINPYGYTF.

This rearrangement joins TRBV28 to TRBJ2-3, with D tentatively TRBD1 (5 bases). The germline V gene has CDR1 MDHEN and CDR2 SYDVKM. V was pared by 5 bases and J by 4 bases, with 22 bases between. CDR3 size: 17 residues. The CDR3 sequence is CASSELGIQVGSDTQYF. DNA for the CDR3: TGTGCCAGCAGTGAGCTAGGGATACAGGTGGGGTCAGATACGCAGTATTTT.

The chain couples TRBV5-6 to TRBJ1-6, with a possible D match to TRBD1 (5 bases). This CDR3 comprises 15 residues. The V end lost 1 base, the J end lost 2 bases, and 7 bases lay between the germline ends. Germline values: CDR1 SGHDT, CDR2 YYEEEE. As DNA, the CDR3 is TGTGCCAGCAGCTTGCAGGGCACCTATAATTCACCCCTCCACTTT. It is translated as CASSLQGTYNSPLHF.

CDR3 DNA sequence: TGTGCCAGCAGCGGACACCTGGCTCTAGAAGAGACCCAGTACTTC. Amino acids: CASSGHLALEETQYF. The chain recombines TRBV2 with TRBJ2-5; D might be TRBD1 (5 bases). The V end lost 6 bases, the J end lost 3 bases, and 17 bases lay between the germline ends. CDR3 length: 15 amino acids. Germline V gene sequence: CDR1 SNHLY, CDR2 FYNNEI.

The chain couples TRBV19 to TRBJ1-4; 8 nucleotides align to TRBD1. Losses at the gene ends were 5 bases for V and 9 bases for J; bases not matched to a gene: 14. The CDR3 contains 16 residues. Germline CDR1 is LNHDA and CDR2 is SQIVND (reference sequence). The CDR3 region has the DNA TGTGCCAGTAGTCCACGCGGACAGGGCCCCTCGAAAAAACTGTTTTTT. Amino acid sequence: CASSPRGQGPSKKLFF.

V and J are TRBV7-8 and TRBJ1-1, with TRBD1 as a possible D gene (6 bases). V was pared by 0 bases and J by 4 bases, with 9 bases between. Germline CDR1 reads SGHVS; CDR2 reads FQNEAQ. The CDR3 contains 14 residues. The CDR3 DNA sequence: TGTGCCAGCAGCTTAGCCGGGGGGCCCACTGAAGCTTTCTTT. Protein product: CASSLAGGPTEAFF.

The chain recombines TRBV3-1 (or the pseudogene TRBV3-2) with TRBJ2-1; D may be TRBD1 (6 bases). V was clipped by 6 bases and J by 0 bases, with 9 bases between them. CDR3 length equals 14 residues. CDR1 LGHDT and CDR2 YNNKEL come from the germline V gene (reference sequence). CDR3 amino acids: CASRGQFSYNEQFF. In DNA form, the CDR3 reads TGTGCCAGCAGAGGACAGTTCTCCTACAATGAGCAGTTCTTC.

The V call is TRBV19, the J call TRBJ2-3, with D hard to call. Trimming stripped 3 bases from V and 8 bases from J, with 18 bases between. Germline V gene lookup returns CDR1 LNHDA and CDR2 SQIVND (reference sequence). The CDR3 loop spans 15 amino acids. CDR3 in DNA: TGTGCCAGTAGTATCGACCTGACTCTATTTGTTACGCAGTATTTT. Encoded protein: CASSIDLTLFVTQYF.

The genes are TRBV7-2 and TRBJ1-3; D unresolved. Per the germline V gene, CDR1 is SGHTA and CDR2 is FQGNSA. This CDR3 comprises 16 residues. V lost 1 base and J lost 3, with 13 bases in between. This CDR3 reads CASSLDGSNYGNTIYF. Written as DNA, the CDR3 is TGTGCCAGCAGCTTAGACGGCAGTAACTATGGAAACACCATATATTTT.

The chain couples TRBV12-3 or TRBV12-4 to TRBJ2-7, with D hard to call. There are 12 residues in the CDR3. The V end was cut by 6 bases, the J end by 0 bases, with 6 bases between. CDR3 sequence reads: CASRRSSYEQYF. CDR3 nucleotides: TGTGCCAGCAGGCGGAGCTCCTACGAGCAGTACTTC.

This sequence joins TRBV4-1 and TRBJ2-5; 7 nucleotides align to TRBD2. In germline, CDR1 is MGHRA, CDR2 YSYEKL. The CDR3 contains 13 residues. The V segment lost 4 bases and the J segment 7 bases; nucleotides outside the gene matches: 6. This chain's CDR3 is CASSPGLEATQYF. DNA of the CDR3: TGCGCCAGCAGCCCAGGACTAGAGGCGACCCAGTACTTC.

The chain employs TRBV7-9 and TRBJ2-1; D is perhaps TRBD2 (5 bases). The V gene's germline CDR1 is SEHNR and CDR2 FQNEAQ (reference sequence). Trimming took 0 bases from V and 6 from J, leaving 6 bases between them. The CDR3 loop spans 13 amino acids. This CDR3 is CASSLAGSNEQFF. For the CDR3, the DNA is TGTGCCAGCAGCTTAGCGGGGAGCAATGAGCAGTTCTTC.

CDR3 coding DNA: TGTGCCATCAGTACTTTAGGGACTGACCGTACCAATGAGCAGTTCTTC. Protein sequence: CAISTLGTDRTNEQFF. The chain uses TRBV10-3 and TRBJ2-1, with a possible D match to TRBD2 (6 bases). Germline V gene data show CDR1 as ENHRY and CDR2 as SYGVKD. The CDR3 sequence is 16 residues long. V was clipped by 5 bases and J by 6 bases, with 20 bases between them.

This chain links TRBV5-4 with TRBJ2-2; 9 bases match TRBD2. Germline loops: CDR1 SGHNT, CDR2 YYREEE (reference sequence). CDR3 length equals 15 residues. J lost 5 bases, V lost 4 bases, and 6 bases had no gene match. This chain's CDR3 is CASSPQRGATGELFF. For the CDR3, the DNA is TGTGCCAGCAGCCCCCAGCGGGGGGCAACCGGGGAGCTGTTTTTT. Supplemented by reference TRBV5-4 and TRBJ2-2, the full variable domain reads ETGVTQSPTHLIKTRGQQVTLRCSSQSGHNTVSWYQQALGQGPQFIFQYYREEENGRGNFPPRFSGLQFPNYSSELNVNALELDDSALYLCASSPQRGATGELFFGEGSRLTVL.

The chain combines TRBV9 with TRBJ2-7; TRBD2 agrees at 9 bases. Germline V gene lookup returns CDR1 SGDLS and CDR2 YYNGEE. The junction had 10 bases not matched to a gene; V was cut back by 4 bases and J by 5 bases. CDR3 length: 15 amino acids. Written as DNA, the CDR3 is TGTGCCAGCAGCACAAGGCCCGGGACTAGCAACGAGCAGTACTTC. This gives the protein CASSTRPGTSNEQYF.

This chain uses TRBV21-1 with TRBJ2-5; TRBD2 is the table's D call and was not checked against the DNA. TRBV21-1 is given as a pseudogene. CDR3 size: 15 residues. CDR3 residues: CASLRRGPSSETQYF. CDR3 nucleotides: TGTGCCAGCCTCCGGCGGGGGCCAAGCTCTGAGACCCAGTACTTC.

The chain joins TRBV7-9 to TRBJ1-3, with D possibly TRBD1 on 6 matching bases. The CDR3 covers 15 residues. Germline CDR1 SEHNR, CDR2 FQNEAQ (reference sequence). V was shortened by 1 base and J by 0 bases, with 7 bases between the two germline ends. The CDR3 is CASSLGGGSGNTIYF. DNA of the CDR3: TGTGCCAGCAGCTTAGGAGGGGGCTCTGGAAACACCATATATTTT. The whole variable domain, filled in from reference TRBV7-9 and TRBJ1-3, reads DTGVSQNPRHKITKRGQNVTFRCDPISEHNRLYWYRQTLGQGPEFLTYFQNEAQLEKSRLLSDRFSAERPKGSFSTLEIQRTEQGDSAMYLCASSLGGGSGNTIYFGEGSWLTVV.

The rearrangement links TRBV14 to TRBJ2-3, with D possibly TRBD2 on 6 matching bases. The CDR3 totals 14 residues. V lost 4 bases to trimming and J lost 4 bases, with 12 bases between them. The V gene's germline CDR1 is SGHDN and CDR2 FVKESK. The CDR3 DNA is TGTGCCAGCAGCCTTGTCTGGGGGGCAGATACGCAGTATTTT. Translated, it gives CASSLVWGADTQYF.

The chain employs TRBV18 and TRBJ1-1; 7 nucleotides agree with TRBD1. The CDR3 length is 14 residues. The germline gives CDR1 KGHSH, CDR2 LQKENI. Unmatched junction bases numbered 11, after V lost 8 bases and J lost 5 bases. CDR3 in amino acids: CASHDTGARTEAFF. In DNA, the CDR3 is TGTGCCAGCCACGACACAGGGGCGCGGACTGAAGCTTTCTTT.

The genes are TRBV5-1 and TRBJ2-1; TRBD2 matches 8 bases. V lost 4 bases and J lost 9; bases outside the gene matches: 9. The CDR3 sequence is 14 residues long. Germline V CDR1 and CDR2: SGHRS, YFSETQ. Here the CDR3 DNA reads TGCGCCAGCAGCCGTGTCGGGGGGGCTTTTGAGCAGTTCTTC. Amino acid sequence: CASSRVGGAFEQFF.

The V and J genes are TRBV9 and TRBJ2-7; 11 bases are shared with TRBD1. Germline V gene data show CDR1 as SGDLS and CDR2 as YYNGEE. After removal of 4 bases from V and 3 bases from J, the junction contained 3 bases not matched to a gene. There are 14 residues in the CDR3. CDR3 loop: CASSPDRGLYEQYF. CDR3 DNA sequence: TGTGCCAGCAGCCCGGACAGGGGGCTCTACGAGCAGTACTTC.